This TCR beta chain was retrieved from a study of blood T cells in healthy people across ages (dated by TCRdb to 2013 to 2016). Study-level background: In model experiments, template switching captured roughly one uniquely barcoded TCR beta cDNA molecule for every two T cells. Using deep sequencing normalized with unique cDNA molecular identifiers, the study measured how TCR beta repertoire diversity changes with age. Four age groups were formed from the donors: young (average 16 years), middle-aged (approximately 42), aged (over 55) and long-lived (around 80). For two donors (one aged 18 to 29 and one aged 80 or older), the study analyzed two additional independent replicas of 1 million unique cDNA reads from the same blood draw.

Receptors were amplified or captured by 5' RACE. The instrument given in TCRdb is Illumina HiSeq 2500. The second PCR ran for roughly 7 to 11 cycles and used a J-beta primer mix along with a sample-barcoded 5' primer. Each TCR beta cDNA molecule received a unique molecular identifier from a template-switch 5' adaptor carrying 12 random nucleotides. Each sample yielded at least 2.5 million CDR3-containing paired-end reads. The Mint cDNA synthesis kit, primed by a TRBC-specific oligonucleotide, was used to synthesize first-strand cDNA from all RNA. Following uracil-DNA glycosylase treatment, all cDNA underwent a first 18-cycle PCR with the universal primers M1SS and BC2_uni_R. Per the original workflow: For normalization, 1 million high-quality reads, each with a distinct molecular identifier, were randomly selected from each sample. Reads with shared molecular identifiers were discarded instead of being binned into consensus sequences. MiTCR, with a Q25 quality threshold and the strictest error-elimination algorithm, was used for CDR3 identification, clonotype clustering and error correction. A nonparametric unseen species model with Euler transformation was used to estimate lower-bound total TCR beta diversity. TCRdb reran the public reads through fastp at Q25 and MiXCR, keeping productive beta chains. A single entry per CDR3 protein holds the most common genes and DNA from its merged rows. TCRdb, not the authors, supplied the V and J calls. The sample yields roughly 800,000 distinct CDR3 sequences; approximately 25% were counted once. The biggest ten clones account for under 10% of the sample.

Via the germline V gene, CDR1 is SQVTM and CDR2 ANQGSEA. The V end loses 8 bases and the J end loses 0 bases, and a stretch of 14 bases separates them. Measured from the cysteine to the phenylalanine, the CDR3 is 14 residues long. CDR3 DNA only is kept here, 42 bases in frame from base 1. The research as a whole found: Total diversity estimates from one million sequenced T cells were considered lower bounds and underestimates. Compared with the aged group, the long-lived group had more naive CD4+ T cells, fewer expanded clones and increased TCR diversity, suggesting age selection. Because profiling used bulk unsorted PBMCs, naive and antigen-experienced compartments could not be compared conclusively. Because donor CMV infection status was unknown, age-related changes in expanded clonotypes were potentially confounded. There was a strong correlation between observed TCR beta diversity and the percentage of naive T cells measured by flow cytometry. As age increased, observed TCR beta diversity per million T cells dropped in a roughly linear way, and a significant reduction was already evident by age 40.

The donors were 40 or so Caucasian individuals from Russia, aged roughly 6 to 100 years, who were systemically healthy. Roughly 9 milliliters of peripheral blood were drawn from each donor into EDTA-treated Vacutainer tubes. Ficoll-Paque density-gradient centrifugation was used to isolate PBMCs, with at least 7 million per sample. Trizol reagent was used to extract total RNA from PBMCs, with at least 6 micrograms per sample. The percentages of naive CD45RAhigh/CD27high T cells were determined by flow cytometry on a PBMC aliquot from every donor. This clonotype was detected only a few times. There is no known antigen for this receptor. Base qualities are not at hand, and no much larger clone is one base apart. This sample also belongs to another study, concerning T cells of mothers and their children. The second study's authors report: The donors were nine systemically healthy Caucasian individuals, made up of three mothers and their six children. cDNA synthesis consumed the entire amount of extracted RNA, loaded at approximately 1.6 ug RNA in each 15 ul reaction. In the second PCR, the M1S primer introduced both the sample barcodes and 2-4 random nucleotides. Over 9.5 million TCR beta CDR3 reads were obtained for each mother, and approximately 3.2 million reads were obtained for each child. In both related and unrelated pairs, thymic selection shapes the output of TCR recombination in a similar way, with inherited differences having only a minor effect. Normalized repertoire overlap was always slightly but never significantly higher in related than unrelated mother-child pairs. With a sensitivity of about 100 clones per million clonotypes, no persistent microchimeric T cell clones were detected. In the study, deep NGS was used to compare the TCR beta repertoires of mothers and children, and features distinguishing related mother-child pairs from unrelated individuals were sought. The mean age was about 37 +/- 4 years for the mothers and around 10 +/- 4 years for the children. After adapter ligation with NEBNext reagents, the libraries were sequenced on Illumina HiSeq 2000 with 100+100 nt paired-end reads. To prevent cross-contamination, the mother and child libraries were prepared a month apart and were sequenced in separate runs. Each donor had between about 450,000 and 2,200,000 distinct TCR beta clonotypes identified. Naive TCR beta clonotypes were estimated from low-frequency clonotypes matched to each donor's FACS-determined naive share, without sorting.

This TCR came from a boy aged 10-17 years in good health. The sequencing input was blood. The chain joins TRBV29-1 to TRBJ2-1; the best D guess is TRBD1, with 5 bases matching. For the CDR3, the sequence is CSSARAASYNEQFF. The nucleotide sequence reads TGCAGCTCAGCCAGGGCAGCCTCCTACAATGAGCAGTTCTTC.